The clone carrying this TCR beta chain has at least ten counts. The antigen is undetermined. A read error may be the cause here, since a much bigger clone is one base away. MiXCR, run by TCRdb on the multiplex PCR reads, gives a single entry per CDR3 protein. The profile shows more than 15,000 distinct CDR3 sequences, about 60% of them singletons. The data are from a study of breast tumors, draining lymph nodes, adjacent tissues. Study-wide findings and caveats: Compared with lymph nodes, tumors were less diverse; compared with nontumor tissue, more. Findings are consistent with lymph node origin and intratumoral expansion of most tumor T cells. That most tumor T cells come from lymph nodes remained unproven. Compared with basal-like, luminal-like tumors shared significantly more repertoire with nontumor tissue.

The TCR comes from a female donor with breast cancer. Some clones in this sample may be carry-over from other donors' samples. Sequencing input: tumor-adjacent breast tissue.

CDR3 amino acids: CASSLGGATEQYV. CDR3 in DNA: TGTGCCAGCAGCTTAGGCGGGGCCACCGAGCAGTACGTC. The chain uses TRBV11-2 and TRBJ2-7; D may be TRBD2 (6 bases). The CDR3 length is 13 residues. The V gene's germline CDR1 is SGHAT and CDR2 FQNNGV. V was cut by 1 base and J by 6 bases, with 10 bases left in between.